Detailed here is one TCR beta chain. Its specific antigen is unknown. One base away there is no much larger clone; base qualities are not given. The CDR3 goes from the cysteine to the phenylalanine over 15 residues. CDR3 DNA only is kept here, 45 bases in frame from base 1. The germline V gene specifies SGHRS as CDR1 and YFSETQ as CDR2. Deletion took 0 bases off V and 1 base off J, with a span of 8 bases between the germline ends. The donors were healthy, HIV-negative adults who had no recently reported acute infections or vaccinations. Only Caucasian adults living in Nashville, Tennessee, USA were represented among the donors. CD4+ T cells were enriched through magnetic negative selection, after which naive cells were positively selected on CD45RA and the remaining negative fraction served as the memory subset. Blood was collected by leukapheresis, and PBMCs were isolated by Ficoll-Histopaque density gradient centrifugation and then cryopreserved in liquid nitrogen vapor phase. Analytical flow cytometry was used to check the purity and quantity of each magnetically sorted T cell population. Genomic DNA was isolated from every sorted fraction and measured by UV absorbance on a Nanodrop 2000c.

This record comes from a study of shared clonotypes between healthy human individuals (dated by TCRdb to 2018 to 2020). In the study overall: A couple of women and a few men aged 18 to 49 years were included in the cohort. For each donor, three plates each were used for CD4 naive and CD4 memory, two plates were used for CD8 naive, and one plate was used for CD8 memory. To estimate repertoire size and how much clonotype sharing occurs between individuals, the study deeply sequenced the blood TCR repertoires of five healthy adults. To increase sequencing depth and limit assay-specific biases, different laboratories used diverse techniques to prepare libraries and sequence TCR repertoires. Per donor, leukapheresis produced somewhere between about 0.9 and 9.5 billion PBMCs.

Using the deep immunoSEQ assay, TCR CDR3 regions were amplified from genomic DNA by multiplex PCR. Genomic DNA extracted from each cell subset was distributed evenly over all wells of several immunoSEQ 96-well plates, and each plate served as one replicate. Each replicate PCR for sorted subsets received roughly 0.2 ug genomic DNA, equal to roughly 30,000 T cell genomes. The purified libraries were quantified using a Qubit 3.0 fluorometer, sized with a Bioanalyzer 2100, and then quantified again using the KAPA Library Quantification kit. Each immunoSEQ 96-well plate was sequenced on its own single-read 150-cycle Illumina NextSeq 550 flow cell. As for the original processing: Because only junctional sequences without quality scores were contained in the immunoSEQ output, filtering matching that applied to full-length reads could not be performed. To assign V/J genes and CDR3, sequences were annotated using PyIR, a Python wrapper for IgBLAST v1.9, with IMGT germline references. Reads were filtered out if the reads had weak V/J assignments (E-value above 1e-6), no CDR3, stop codons, out-of-frame junctions, or ambiguous translated residues. V3J clonotypes were defined as sequences sharing the same inferred V gene, J gene, and CDR3 amino acid sequence. The percentage overlap between two repertoires was calculated by dividing the number of shared unique clonotypes by the size of the smaller repertoire. Richness of each repertoire was evaluated using RTK rarefaction, the Chao1 estimator, and Recon v2.1 estimates of unobserved clonotypes. OLGA was used to compute generation probabilities for all TCRbeta clonotypes that the gDNA method yielded from a few donors. TCRdb provides this immuneACCESS table in a form limited to in-frame rearrangements. Some clones are lacking; in checked studies, under half of them reflect an unresolved V gene, and why the rest are absent is not known. V and J calls and clone size are those listed in that table; D and trimming were worked out from the DNA. For this sample the table gives about 680,000 clones, of which roughly 70% were detected only once. Of the sample, 1.8% falls within the top ten clones.

Points the paper makes about the study in general: Naive subsets generally had larger estimated clonotype richness than memory subsets. When a handful of donors were compared, the shared fraction of clonotypes was about 5.2% for naive CD4, roughly 3.3% for naive CD8, 2% to 2.5% for memory CD4, and less than 0.5% for memory CD8. Only blood was sampled, and tissue TCR repertoires likely differ from those in blood. Clonotypes shared by all four sorted-subset donors showed higher generation probabilities than non-shared clonotypes. Rarefaction of sorted-subset datasets indicated incomplete sequencing despite the large sequencing depth. The genetic and exposure-history diversity represented was limited by the small number of donors. Based on pairwise subsampling, the degree of clonotype sharing among donors was expected to be affected by sequencing depth.

Recombination joined TRBV5-1 with TRBJ2-1, with the identity of the D gene unclear. Sequencing used memory CD4+ T cells sorted from blood. The sample's cell subset or site label is to be understood as: CD45RA-negative fraction. This TCR derives from a woman between 25 and 40 years old in good health. The DNA reads as follows: TGCGCCAGCAGCTTGGTGGCAGAATCCTACAATGAGCAGTTCTTC. Its translation is CASSLVAESYNEQFF. When the CDR3 is completed using the reference TRBV5-1 and TRBJ2-1 genes on either side, the full variable domain is KAGVTQTPRYLIKTRGQQVTLSCSPISGHRSVSWYQQTPGQGLQFLFEYFSETQRNKGNFPGRFSGRQFSNSRSEMNVSTLELGDSALYLCASSLVAESYNEQFFGPGTRLTVL.